This T cell receptor beta chain emerged from a study of blood T cells in healthy people across ages. Trimming left V 0 bases short and J 6 bases short, with 9 bases between. The CDR3 runs to 13 residues. Germline assignment: CDR1 SGHRS and CDR2 YFSETQ. The use of a sample-barcoded 5' primer and a J-beta primer mix characterized a second PCR of roughly 7 to 11 cycles. TCRdb recomputed calls from the 5' RACE reads with MiXCR, one row per CDR3 protein. The data hold some 290,000 distinct CDR3 sequences, with 25% to 30% observed a single time. Material for sequencing was blood. The receptor was isolated from a woman aged 70-85 years in good health. The rearrangement uses TRBV5-1 and TRBJ1-2; D is unclear. As DNA, the CDR3 is TGCGCCAGCAGCTTGGGAAACGGGGATGGCTACACCTTC. Its translation: CASSLGNGDGYTF.